The entry below describes one TCR beta chain. This record comes from a study of early T cells in non-severe SARS-CoV-2 infection. CDR3 length: 16 amino acids. From germline, CDR1 is SNHLY and CDR2 FYNNEI. Trimming stripped 8 bases from V and 4 bases from J, with 18 bases between. Unique molecular identifiers were added to individual cDNA molecules. A single record per CDR3 protein comes from TCRdb applying MiXCR to the 5' RACE reads. The table includes about 48,000 distinct CDR3 sequences, 5% to 6.5% detected once. This clonotype originated in an adult who was a healthcare worker with PCR-confirmed SARS-CoV-2 infection or an uninfected control (not recorded which). The V and J genes are TRBV2 and TRBJ1-6; D call uncertain. This material consisted of whole blood, taken at baseline. CDR3 in amino acids: CASFLGRDIYNSPLHF. As DNA, the CDR3 is TGTGCCAGCTTCCTCGGGCGGGATATTTATAATTCACCCCTCCACTTT. Looking up the rest from reference TRBV2 and TRBJ1-6 gives the full variable domain: EPEVTQTPSHQVTQMGQEVILRCVPISNHLYFYWYRQILGQKVEFLVSFYNNEISEKSEIFDDQFSVERPDGSNFTLKIRSTKLEDSAMYFCASFLGRDIYNSPLHFGNGTRLTVT.